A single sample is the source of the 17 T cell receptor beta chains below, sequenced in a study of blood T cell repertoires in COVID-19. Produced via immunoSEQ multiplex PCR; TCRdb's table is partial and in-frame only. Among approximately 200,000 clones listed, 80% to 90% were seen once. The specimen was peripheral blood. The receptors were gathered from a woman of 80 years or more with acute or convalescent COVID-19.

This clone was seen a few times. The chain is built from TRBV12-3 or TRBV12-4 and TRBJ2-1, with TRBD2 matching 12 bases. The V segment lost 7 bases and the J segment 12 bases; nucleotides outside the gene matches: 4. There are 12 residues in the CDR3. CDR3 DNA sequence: TGTGCCAGCAATGGACTAGCGGGGATGCAGTTCTTC. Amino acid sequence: CASNGLAGMQFF.

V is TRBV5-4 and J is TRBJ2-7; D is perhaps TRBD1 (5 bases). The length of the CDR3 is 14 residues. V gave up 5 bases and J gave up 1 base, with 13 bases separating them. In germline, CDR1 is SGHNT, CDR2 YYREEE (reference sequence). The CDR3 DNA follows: TGTGCCAGCAGACAGGTGGACGATTCCTACGAGCAGTACTTC. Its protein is CASRQVDDSYEQYF.

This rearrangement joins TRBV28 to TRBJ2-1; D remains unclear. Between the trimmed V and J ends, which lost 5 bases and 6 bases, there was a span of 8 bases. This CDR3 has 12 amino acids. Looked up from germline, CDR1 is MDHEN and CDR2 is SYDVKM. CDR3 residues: CASSLPGNEQFF. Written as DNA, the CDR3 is TGTGCCAGCAGTCTCCCGGGCAATGAGCAGTTCTTC.

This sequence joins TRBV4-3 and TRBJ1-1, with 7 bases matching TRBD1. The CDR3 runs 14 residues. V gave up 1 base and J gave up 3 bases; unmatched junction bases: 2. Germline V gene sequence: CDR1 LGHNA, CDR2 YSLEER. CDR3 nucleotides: TGCGCCAGCAGCCAAGGAGGGGGCTACACTGAAGCTTTCTTT. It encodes CASSQGGGYTEAFF.

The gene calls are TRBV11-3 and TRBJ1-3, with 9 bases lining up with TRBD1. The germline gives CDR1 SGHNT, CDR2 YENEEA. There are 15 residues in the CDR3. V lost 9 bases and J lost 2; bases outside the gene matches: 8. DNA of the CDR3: TGTGCCAGTAGGGAACAGGGGGCCGCTGGAAACACCATATATTTT. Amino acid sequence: CASREQGAAGNTIYF.

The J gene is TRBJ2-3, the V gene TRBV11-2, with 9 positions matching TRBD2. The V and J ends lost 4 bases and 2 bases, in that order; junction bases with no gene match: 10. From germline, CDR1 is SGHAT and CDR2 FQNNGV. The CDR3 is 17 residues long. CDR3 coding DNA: TGTGCCAGCAGCTCAAGACTAGCGGATTACACCACAGATACGCAGTATTTT. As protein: CASSSRLADYTTDTQYF.

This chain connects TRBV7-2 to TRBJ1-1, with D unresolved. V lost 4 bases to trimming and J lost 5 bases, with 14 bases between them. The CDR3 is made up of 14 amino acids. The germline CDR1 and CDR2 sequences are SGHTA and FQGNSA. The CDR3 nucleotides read TGTGCCAGCAGCTCGAACGAGGGAGCTACTGAAGCTTTCTTT. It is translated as CASSSNEGATEAFF.

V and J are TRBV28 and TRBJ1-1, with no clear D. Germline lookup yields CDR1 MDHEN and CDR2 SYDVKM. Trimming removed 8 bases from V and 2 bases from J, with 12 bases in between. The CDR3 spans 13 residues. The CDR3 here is CASFNTANTEAFF. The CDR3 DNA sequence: TGTGCCAGCTTCAACACAGCTAACACTGAAGCTTTCTTT.

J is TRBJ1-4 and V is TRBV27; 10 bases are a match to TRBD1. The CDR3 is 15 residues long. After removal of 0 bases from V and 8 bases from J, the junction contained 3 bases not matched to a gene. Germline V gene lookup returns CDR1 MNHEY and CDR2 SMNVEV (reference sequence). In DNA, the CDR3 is TGTGCCAGCAGTTTATCGGGACAGGGGATAGAAAAACTGTTTTTT. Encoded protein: CASSLSGQGIEKLFF.

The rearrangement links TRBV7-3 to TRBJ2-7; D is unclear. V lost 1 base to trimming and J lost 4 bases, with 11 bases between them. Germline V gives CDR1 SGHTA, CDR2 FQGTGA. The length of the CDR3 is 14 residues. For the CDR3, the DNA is TGTGCCAGCAGCTTAAACCCAGGTGCTTACGAGCAGTACTTC. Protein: CASSLNPGAYEQYF.

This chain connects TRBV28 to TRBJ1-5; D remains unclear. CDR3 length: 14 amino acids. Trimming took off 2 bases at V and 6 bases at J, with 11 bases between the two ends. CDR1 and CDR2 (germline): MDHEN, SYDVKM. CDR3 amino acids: CASSLAGSTQPQHF. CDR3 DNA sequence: TGTGCCAGCAGTTTAGCGGGGTCAACTCAGCCCCAGCATTTT.

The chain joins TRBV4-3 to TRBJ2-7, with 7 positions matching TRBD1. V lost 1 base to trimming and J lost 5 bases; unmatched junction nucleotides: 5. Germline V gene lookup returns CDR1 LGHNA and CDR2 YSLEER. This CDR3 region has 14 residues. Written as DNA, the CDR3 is TGCGCCAGCAGCCAAGTAGACAGGGTAAACGAGCAGTACTTC. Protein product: CASSQVDRVNEQYF.

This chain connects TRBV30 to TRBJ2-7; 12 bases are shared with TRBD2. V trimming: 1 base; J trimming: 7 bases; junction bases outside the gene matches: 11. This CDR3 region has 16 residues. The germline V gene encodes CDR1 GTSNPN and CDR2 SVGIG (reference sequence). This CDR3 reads CAWSGRFPGLAGEQYF. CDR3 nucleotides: TGTGCCTGGAGTGGACGATTCCCGGGACTAGCGGGTGAGCAGTACTTC.

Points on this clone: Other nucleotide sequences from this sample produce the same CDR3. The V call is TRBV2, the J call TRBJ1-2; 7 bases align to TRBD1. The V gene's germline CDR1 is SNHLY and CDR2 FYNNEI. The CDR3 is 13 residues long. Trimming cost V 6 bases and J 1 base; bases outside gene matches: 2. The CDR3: CASSDRVNYGYTF. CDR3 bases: TGTGCCAGCAGCGACAGGGTTAACTATGGCTACACCTTC.

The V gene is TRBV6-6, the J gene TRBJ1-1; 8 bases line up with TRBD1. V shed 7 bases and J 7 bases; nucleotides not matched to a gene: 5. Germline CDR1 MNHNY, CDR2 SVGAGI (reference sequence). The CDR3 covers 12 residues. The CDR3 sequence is CASKDRVDEAFF. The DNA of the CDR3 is TGTGCCAGCAAGGACAGGGTGGATGAAGCTTTCTTT.

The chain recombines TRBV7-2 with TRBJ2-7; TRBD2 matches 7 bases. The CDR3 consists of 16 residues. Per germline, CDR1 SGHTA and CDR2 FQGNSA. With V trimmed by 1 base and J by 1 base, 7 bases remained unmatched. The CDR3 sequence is CASSLGIGEGSYEQYF. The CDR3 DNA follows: TGTGCCAGCAGCTTAGGAATAGGGGAGGGATCCTACGAGCAGTACTTC.

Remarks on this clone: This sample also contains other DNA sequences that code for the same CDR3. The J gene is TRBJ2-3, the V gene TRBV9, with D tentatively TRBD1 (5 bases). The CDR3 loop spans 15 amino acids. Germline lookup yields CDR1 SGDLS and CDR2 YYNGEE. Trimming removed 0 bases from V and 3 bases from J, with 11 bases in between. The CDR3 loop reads CASSVGVGATDTQYF. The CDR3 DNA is TGTGCCAGCAGCGTAGGAGTAGGGGCGACAGATACGCAGTATTTT.